This record covers a single T cell receptor (beta chain). The data stem from a study of blood T cell repertoires in COVID-19. The data were produced by immunoSEQ multiplex PCR, yet TCRdb's version contains in-frame clones alone and is incomplete. Here the sample spans about 150,000 clones, roughly 89% being singletons. The J segment lost 3 bases and the V segment lost 2 bases, leaving 5 bases of the junction unmatched. Germline CDR1 is SNHLY and CDR2 is FYNNEI. This CDR3 region has 15 residues. The chain is built from TRBV2 and TRBJ2-7, with TRBD2 matching 9 bases. The sample was peripheral blood. The sequence was collected from a man aged 45-65 years with acute or convalescent COVID-19. This CDR3 reads CASSEPTSGFYEQYF. CDR3 bases: TGTGCCAGCAGTGAACCGACTAGCGGATTCTACGAGCAGTACTTC.